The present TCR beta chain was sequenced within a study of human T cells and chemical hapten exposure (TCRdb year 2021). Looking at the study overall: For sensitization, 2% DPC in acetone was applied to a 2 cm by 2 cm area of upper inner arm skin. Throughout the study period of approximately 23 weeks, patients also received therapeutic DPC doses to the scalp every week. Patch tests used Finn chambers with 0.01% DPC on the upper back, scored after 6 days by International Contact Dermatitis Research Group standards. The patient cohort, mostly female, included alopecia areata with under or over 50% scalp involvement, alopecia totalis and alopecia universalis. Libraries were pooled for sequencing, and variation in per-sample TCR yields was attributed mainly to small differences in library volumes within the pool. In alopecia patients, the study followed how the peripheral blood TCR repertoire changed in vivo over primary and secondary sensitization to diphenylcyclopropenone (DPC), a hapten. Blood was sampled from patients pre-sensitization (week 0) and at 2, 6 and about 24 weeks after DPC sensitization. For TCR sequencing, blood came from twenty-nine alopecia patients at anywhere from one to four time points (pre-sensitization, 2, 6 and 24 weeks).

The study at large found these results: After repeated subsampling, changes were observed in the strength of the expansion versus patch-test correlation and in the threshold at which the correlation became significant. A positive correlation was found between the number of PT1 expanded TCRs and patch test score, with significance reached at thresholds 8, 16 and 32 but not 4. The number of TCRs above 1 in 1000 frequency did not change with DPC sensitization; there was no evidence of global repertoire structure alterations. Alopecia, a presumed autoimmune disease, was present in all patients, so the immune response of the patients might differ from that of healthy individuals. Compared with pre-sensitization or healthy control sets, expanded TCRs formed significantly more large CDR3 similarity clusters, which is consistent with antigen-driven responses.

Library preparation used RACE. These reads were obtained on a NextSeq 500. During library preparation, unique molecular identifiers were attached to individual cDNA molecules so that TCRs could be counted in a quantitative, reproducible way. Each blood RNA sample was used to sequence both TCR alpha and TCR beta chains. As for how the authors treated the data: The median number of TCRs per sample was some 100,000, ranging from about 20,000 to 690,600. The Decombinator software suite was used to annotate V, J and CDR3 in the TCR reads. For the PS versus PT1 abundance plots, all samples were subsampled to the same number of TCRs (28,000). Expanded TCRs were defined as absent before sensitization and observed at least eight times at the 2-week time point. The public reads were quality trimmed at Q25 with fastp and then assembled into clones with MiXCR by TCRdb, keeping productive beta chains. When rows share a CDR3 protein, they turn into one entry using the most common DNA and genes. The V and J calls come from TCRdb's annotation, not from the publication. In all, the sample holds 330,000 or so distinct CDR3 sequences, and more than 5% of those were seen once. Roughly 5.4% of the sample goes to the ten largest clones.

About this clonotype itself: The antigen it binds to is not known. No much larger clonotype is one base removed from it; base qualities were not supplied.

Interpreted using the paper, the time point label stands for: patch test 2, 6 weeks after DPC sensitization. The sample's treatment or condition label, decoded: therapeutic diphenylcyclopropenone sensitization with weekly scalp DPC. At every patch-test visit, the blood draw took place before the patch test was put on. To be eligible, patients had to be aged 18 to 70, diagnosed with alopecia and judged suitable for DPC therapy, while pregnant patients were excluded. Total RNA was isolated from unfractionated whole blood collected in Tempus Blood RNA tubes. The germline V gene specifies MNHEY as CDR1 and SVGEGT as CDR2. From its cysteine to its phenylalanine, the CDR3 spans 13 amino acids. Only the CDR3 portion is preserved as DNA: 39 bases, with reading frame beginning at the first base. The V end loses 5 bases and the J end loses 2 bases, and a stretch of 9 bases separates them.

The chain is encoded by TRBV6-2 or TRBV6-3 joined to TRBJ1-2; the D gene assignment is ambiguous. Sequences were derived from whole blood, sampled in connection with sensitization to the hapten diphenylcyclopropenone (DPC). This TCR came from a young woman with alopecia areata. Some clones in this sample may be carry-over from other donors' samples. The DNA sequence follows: TGTGCCAGCAGTATTCGAAGAAACTATGGCTACACCTTC. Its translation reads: CASSIRRNYGYTF.